The 31 T cell receptor beta chains given below trace back to one sample, sequenced in a study of regulatory T cells in long-lasting Graves disease. CDR3 regions were amplified by Arm-PCR using iRepertoire HTBI primers to build TCR beta libraries. TCRdb analysed the multiplex PCR reads with MiXCR anew, one entry per CDR3 protein. The sample yields 500,000 or so distinct CDR3 sequences, roughly a sixth seen once. Time point reported: newly diagnosed GD, antithyroid drugs for less than 3 months. Generation of the TCR library employed RNA extracted from PBMCs. The data were also submitted as part of a second study, on T cells in Graves' hyperthyroidism and ophthalmopathy.

The sequenced sample was peripheral blood mononuclear cells (PBMCs), obtained at new diagnosis, from a patient treated with antithyroid drugs. The receptor source for this set is a woman aged 35 to 59 with Graves disease.

This chain uses TRBV19 with TRBJ2-2; 8 bases are shared with TRBD2. Germline CDR1 is LNHDA and CDR2 is SQIVND (reference sequence). This CDR3 comprises 14 residues. The V and J ends lost 9 bases and 5 bases, in that order; junction bases with no gene match: 8. This CDR3 reads CASNGGGRTGELFF. CDR3 sequence (DNA): TGTGCCAGCAACGGGGGGGGCCGAACCGGGGAGCTGTTTTTT.

This clonotype showed up just a few times. This chain joins TRBV3-1 and TRBJ1-2; unclear D gene. The germline CDR1 and CDR2 sequences are LGHDT and YNNKEL (reference sequence). Deletions cut 1 base from V and 4 bases from J, with 7 bases between. This CDR3 contains 13 residues. CDR3 residues: CASSQVQVYGYTF. Here the CDR3 DNA reads TGTGCCAGCAGCCAAGTCCAAGTCTATGGCTACACCTTC.

The chain is built from TRBV7-9 and TRBJ2-7; 12 bases are shared with TRBD2. The CDR3 length is 16 residues. V was pared by 5 bases and J by 4 bases, with 9 bases of the junction left unmatched. Germline CDR1 is SEHNR and CDR2 is FQNEAQ (reference sequence). The CDR3 here is CASSPPGLAGTYEQYF. Here the CDR3 DNA reads TGTGCCAGCAGCCCGCCAGGACTAGCGGGGACGTACGAGCAGTACTTC. The full variable domain, in which reference TRBV7-9 and TRBJ2-7 provide the parts outside the CDR3, is DTGVSQNPRHKITKRGQNVTFRCDPISEHNRLYWYRQTLGQGPEFLTYFQNEAQLEKSRLLSDRFSAERPKGSFSTLEIQRTEQGDSAMYLCASSPPGLAGTYEQYFGPGTRLTVT.

This clonotype occurred a few times. The CDR3 region is CASSTTGSERGNTIYF. DNA for the CDR3: TGCGCCAGCAGTACGACAGGGTCAGAGAGAGGAAACACCATATATTTT. The rearrangement uses TRBV5-1 and TRBJ1-3, with 7 positions matching TRBD1. CDR1 is SGHRS and CDR2 is YFSETQ in the germline V gene. V lost 5 bases and J lost 4; bases outside the gene matches: 12. The CDR3 is 16 residues long.

The chain is built from TRBV24-1 and TRBJ1-5; no definite D call. The CDR3 is 17 amino acids. Deletions cut 0 bases from V and 2 bases from J, with 13 bases between. The germline CDR1 and CDR2 sequences are KGHDR and SFDVKD. The CDR3 protein is CATSDLFLKGCNQPQHF. DNA of the CDR3: TGTGCCACCAGTGATTTGTTTTTGAAGGGTTGCAATCAGCCCCAGCATTTT.

As concerns this clonotype: A read error may explain this, as a much larger clone is one base away. This chain joins TRBV3-1 and TRBJ1-4, with a weak D call TRBD1 (5 bases). Germline CDR1 LGHDT, CDR2 YNNKEL (reference sequence). The CDR3 loop spans 16 amino acids. Here the CDR3 DNA reads TGTGCCAGCATCCAAGGATGGGGGACCTCGAATGAAAAACTGTTTTTT. Protein sequence: CASIQGWGTSNEKLFF. Full variable domain (missing parts from reference TRBV3-1 and TRBJ1-4): DTAVSQTPKYLVTQMGNDKSIKCEQNLGHDTMYWYKQDSKKFLKIMFSYNNKELIINETVPNRFSPKSPDKAHLNLHINSLELGDSAVYFCASIQGWGTSNEKLFFGSGTQLSVL.

This clonotype was picked up many times. V gene TRBV28 combines with J gene TRBJ2-7; D possibly corresponds to TRBD1 (6 bases). Trimming shortened V by 5 bases and J by 5 bases, and 13 bases separated the two germline ends. The CDR3 has 13 residues. Germline values: CDR1 MDHEN, CDR2 SYDVKM. The CDR3 sequence: CASSDRDNDEQYF. The CDR3 DNA follows: TGTGCCAGCAGTGATCGGGACAACGACGAGCAGTACTTC.

This clonotype was recorded many times. J is TRBJ1-1 and V is TRBV12-3 or TRBV12-4; D is perhaps TRBD1 (5 bases). V was cut by 6 bases and J by 3 bases, with 14 bases left in between. The CDR3 consists of 14 residues. The CDR3 DNA sequence: TGTGCCAGCAGCCGCGGTGGGACGGACACTGAAGCTTTCTTT. Its translation: CASSRGGTDTEAFF.

This rearrangement joins TRBV7-9 to TRBJ1-2; D unresolved. The V end lost 1 base, the J end lost 6 bases, and 12 bases lay between the germline ends. The germline CDR1 and CDR2 sequences are SEHNR and FQNEAQ (reference sequence). CDR3 length equals 14 residues. CDR3 bases: TGTGCCAGCAGCTTAGTTCTGGACGCTCATGGCTACACCTTC. This codes for CASSLVLDAHGYTF.

This clonotype was observed many times. The V call is TRBV2, the J call TRBJ1-6, with D possibly matching TRBD1 (5 bases). CDR1 SNHLY and CDR2 FYNNEI come from the germline V gene. This CDR3 spans 14 amino acids. V gave up 1 base and J gave up 6 bases, with 7 bases separating them. For the CDR3, the DNA is TGTGCCAGCAGTGAAGGGACACTTAATTCACCCCTCCACTTT. Residues: CASSEGTLNSPLHF.

This clonotype was picked up many times. This chain links TRBV2 with TRBJ2-3, with TRBD2 as a possible D gene (6 bases). The ends were cut back, 6 bases at V and 2 bases at J, with 9 bases in the middle. Germline assignment: CDR1 SNHLY and CDR2 FYNNEI. The CDR3 sequence is 13 residues long. Here the CDR3 reads CASSAGFTDTQYF. Here the CDR3 DNA reads TGTGCCAGCAGCGCGGGGTTCACAGATACGCAGTATTTT.

This clonotype was recorded many times. This chain connects TRBV7-9 to TRBJ2-5, with TRBD1 as a possible D gene (6 bases). Trimming took off 5 bases at V and 4 bases at J, with 8 bases between the two ends. Germline V gene data show CDR1 as SEHNR and CDR2 as FQNEAQ (reference sequence). This CDR3 region has 12 residues. The CDR3 region is CASSTGRETQYF. The CDR3 nucleotides are TGTGCCAGCAGCACAGGGAGAGAGACCCAGTACTTC.

Ten or more counts support this clonotype. The chain recombines TRBV7-6 with TRBJ2-5; D is perhaps TRBD2 (6 bases). The J call may be in error: the DNA end matches TRBJ2-1 better. CDR1 is SGHVS and CDR2 is FNYEAQ in the germline V gene. This CDR3 contains 12 residues. DNA for the CDR3: TGTGCCAGCAGCTCCGGGACTTCTGAGCAGTTCTTC. Translation: CASSSGTSEQFF.

There are many counts of this clonotype. V is TRBV10-3 and J is TRBJ2-7; TRBD1 agrees at 10 bases. The CDR3 is 13 amino acids. Per the germline V gene, CDR1 is ENHRY and CDR2 is SYGVKD. With V trimmed by 7 bases and J by 6 bases, 6 bases remained unmatched. The CDR3 DNA reads as TGTGCCATCACCCCGGGACAGGGGCGCGAGCAGTACTTC. This encodes CAITPGQGREQYF.

This clonotype was detected many times. This chain links TRBV20-1 with TRBJ1-1; D ambiguous. From germline, CDR1 is DFQATT and CDR2 SNEGSKA (reference sequence). This CDR3 contains 13 residues. V lost 0 bases to trimming and J lost 1 base, with 6 bases between them. In nucleotides, the CDR3 is TGCAGTGCTAGAGATAAGGCGAACACTGAAGCTTTCTTT. This gives the protein CSARDKANTEAFF.

This clonotype has only a few counts. The chain has TRBV6-2 or TRBV6-3 and TRBJ1-1; 7 bases align to TRBD1. CDR1 is MNHEY, CDR2 SVGEGT, per germline. The junction had 6 bases not matched to a gene; V was cut back by 5 bases and J by 0 bases. The CDR3 is 15 amino acids. The CDR3 sequence is CASSPTGTVNTEAFF. The CDR3 DNA reads as TGTGCCAGCAGTCCAACCGGGACAGTGAACACTGAAGCTTTCTTT.

The V gene is TRBV19, the J gene TRBJ1-5; no clear D. Germline V CDR1 and CDR2: LNHDA, SQIVND (reference sequence). The V end was cut by 2 bases, the J end by 0 bases, with 8 bases between. The CDR3 length is 15 residues. CDR3 loop: CASSIMGNSNQPQHF. The CDR3 DNA is TGTGCCAGTAGTATAATGGGGAATAGCAATCAGCCCCAGCATTTT.

In its sample, this clonotype was seen many times. This sequence joins TRBV9 and TRBJ2-3; TRBD2 aligns across 8 bases. The CDR3 is 17 amino acids. Germline V gene data show CDR1 as SGDLS and CDR2 as YYNGEE. With 4 bases clipped from V and 5 bases from J, the junction kept 15 bases outside the gene matches. For the CDR3, the DNA is TGTGCCAGCAGCCCTCAAAGCGGGGGCGTCCTCGGAGATACGCAGTATTTT. Translating gives CASSPQSGGVLGDTQYF.

The V and J genes are TRBV5-1 and TRBJ2-1; D might be TRBD2 (7 bases). CDR1 is SGHRS and CDR2 is YFSETQ in the germline V gene. Trimming removed 0 bases from V and 7 bases from J, with 14 bases in between. CDR3 length: 15 amino acids. CDR3 bases: TGCGCCAGCAGCTTGGCTGGGGGGGCCTTTAATGAGCAGTTCTTC. Translation gives CASSLAGGAFNEQFF.

V usage is TRBV3-1 and J usage is TRBJ2-3; maybe TRBD1 (6 bases). Germline V gives CDR1 LGHDT, CDR2 YNNKEL (reference sequence). Trimming stripped 3 bases from V and 6 bases from J, with 13 bases between. The CDR3 loop spans 14 amino acids. CDR3 protein: CASSHFSGVDTQYF. CDR3 DNA sequence: TGTGCCAGCAGCCACTTTTCAGGGGTGGATACGCAGTATTTT.

This clonotype has only a few counts. This chain links TRBV5-1 with TRBJ2-5, with D perhaps TRBD1 (6 bases). The CDR3 runs 14 residues. Germline loops: CDR1 SGHRS, CDR2 YFSETQ. Trimming pared 2 bases from V and 5 bases from J, leaving 13 bases between. In DNA form, the CDR3 reads TGCGCCAGCAGCTTAAACAGGGCGCATGAGACCCAGTACTTC. Translation gives CASSLNRAHETQYF.

This rearrangement joins TRBV11-2 to TRBJ2-5, with a weak D call TRBD2 (7 bases). The germline V and J ends were trimmed by 1 base and 5 bases, with 17 bases remaining between them. Germline CDR1 is SGHAT and CDR2 is FQNNGV. This CDR3 is 16 amino acids long. The CDR3 DNA reads as TGTGCCAGCAGCTTAGCGGGGGCGGGGGAGCAGGAGACCCAGTACTTC. Its translation is CASSLAGAGEQETQYF.

In this sample, this clonotype turned up a few times. This chain uses TRBV12-3 or TRBV12-4 with TRBJ2-1; D remains unclear. The closer fit of TRBJ2-5 to the DNA end suggests the J call may be wrong. The CDR3 is 15 residues long. Written as DNA, the CDR3 is TGTGCCAGCACCCAAGGGTGGACCGTTCAAGAGACCCAGTACTTC. Its translation: CASTQGWTVQETQYF.

This clonotype was counted ten times or more. This chain links TRBV3-1 with TRBJ2-5; D is ambiguous. The V gene's germline CDR1 is LGHDT and CDR2 YNNKEL (reference sequence). The CDR3 extends over 11 amino acids. The germline V and J ends were trimmed by 4 bases and 6 bases, with 6 bases remaining between them. The CDR3 reads CASSLLKTQYF. CDR3 DNA sequence: TGTGCCAGCAGCCTGCTCAAGACCCAGTACTTC.

This clonotype was counted at least ten times. The chain combines TRBV11-2 with TRBJ2-3; D tentatively fits TRBD1 or TRBD2 (6 bases each). Germline CDR1 and CDR2: SGHAT and FQNNGV. Trimming removed 2 bases from V and 5 bases from J, with 17 bases in between. This CDR3 is built from 16 residues. The DNA of the CDR3 is TGTGCCAGCAGCTTAATACCCTTGGGGGGCAGAGATACGCAGTATTTT. Translating it yields CASSLIPLGGRDTQYF.

This clonotype was counted at least ten times. V is TRBV28 and J is TRBJ2-1; tentatively, D is TRBD2 (7 bases). CDR3 length: 15 residues. Trimming pared 2 bases from V and 8 bases from J, leaving 16 bases between. Germline CDR1 and CDR2: MDHEN and SYDVKM. The CDR3 region has the DNA TGTGCCAGCAGTTTAGGGGGGGCCGGAGTGGATGAGCAGTTCTTC. Protein: CASSLGGAGVDEQFF.

Ten or more counts support this clonotype. CDR3 sequence: CASSQKGGTSPLHF. The CDR3 bases are TGTGCCAGCAGCCAAAAAGGAGGGACTTCACCCCTCCACTTT. The rearrangement links TRBV3-1 to TRBJ1-6; D possibly corresponds to TRBD1 (5 bases). This CDR3 has 14 residues. The V and J ends lost 2 bases and 9 bases respectively, with 11 bases between them. Germline V gives CDR1 LGHDT, CDR2 YNNKEL (reference sequence).

With regard to this clonotype: Mismatch with germline at one junction end may stem from a read error. J is TRBJ2-7 and V is TRBV12-3 or TRBV12-4; D might be TRBD1 or TRBD2, each matching 5 bases. This CDR3 spans 12 amino acids. DNA of the CDR3: TGTGCCAGCAGCTCCGGGACGGAGATACTGGCCTTC. Its protein is CASSSGTEILAF.

As to this clonotype: One end of the junction varies from germline; a read error may be responsible. The chain has TRBV15 and TRBJ2-1; either TRBD1 or TRBD2 may supply D (5 bases each). The CDR3 is made up of 14 amino acids. Germline values: CDR1 LNHNV, CDR2 YYDKDF (reference sequence). The CDR3 nucleotides read TGTGCCACCGCCACTCGGGGACCGTACAATGGGCAGTTCTTC. Translation: CATATRGPYNGQFF.

This clonotype was detected many times. This chain joins TRBV7-9 and TRBJ2-7; possibly TRBD1 for D (6 bases). This CDR3 is 15 amino acids long. The V gene's germline CDR1 is SEHNR and CDR2 FQNEAQ (reference sequence). V shed 1 base and J shed 7 bases, with 17 bases lying between them. The CDR3 DNA follows: TGTGCCAGCAGCTTAGATGAGGACAGCCGCAGTGAGCAGTACTTC. Protein sequence: CASSLDEDSRSEQYF.

This clonotype appeared many times. The chain recombines TRBV12-3 or TRBV12-4 with TRBJ1-1; the match to TRBD1 covers 7 bases. The CDR3 has 17 amino acids. Germline trimming cut 4 bases from V and 2 bases from J; bases unmatched to any gene: 13. The CDR3 DNA sequence: TGTGCCAGCAGTTCTGACAGGGAAGGAAGGTTTAACACTGAAGCTTTCTTT. This gives the protein CASSSDREGRFNTEAFF.